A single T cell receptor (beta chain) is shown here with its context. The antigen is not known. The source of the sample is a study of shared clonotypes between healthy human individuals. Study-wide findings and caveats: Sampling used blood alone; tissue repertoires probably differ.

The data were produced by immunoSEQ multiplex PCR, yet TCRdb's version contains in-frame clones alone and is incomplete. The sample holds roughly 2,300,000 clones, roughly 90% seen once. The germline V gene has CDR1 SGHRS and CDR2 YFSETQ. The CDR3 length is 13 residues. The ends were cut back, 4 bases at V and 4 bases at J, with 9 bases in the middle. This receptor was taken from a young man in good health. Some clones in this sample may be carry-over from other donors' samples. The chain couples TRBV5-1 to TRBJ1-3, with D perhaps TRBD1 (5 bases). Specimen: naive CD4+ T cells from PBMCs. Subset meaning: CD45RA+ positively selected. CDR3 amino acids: CASSENRGNTIYF. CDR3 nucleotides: TGCGCCAGCAGCGAGAACAGGGGAAACACCATATATTTT.